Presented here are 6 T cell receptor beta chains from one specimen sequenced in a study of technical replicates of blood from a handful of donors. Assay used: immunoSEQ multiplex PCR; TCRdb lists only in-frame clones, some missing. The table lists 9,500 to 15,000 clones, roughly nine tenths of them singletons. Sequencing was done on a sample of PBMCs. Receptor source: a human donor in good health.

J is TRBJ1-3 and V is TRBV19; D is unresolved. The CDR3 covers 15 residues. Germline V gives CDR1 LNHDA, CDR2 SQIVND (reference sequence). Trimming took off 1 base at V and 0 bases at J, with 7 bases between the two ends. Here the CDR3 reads CASSIATSSGNTIYF. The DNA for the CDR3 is TGTGCCAGTAGTATAGCGACAAGCTCTGGAAACACCATATATTTT.

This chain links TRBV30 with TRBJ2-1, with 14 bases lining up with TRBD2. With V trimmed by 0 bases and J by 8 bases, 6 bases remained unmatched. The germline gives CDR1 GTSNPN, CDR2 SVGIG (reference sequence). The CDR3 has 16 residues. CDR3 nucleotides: TGTGCCTGGAGTGTCGGACTAGCGGGAGGATTCGATGAGCAGTTCTTC. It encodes CAWSVGLAGGFDEQFF.

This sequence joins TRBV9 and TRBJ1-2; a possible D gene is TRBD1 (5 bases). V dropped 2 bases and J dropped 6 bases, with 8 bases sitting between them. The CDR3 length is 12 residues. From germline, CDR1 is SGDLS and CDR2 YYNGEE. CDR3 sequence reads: CASSVGPHGYTF. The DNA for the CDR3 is TGTGCCAGCAGCGTGGGGCCTCATGGCTACACCTTC. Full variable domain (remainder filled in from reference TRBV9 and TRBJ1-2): DSGVTQTPKHLITATGQRVTLRCSPRSGDLSVYWYQQSLDQGLQFLIQYYNGEERAKGNILERFSAQQFPDLHSELNLSSLELGDSALYFCASSVGPHGYTFGSGTRLTVV.

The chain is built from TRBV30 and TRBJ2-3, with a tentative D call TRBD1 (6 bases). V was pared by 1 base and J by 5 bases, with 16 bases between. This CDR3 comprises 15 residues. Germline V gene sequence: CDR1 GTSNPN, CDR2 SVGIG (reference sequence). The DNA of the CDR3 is TGTGCCTGGAGTGGGGGGCCTCCCTTTTTAGATACGCAGTATTTT. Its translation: CAWSGGPPFLDTQYF.

CDR3 protein: CASSSAGVRYNEQFF. CDR3 bases: TGTGCCAGCAGTTCAGCGGGAGTACGCTACAATGAGCAGTTCTTC. The rearrangement uses TRBV27 and TRBJ2-1, with 8 nucleotides matching TRBD2. Trimming at V came to 4 bases and at J to 3 bases, leaving 5 bases not matched to a gene. This CDR3 comprises 15 residues. Germline CDR1 reads MNHEY; CDR2 reads SMNVEV (reference sequence).

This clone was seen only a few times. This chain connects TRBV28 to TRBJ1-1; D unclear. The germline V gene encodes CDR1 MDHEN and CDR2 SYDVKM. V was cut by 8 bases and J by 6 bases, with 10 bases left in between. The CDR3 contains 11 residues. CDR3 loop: CASPGGSEAFF. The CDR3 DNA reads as TGTGCCAGCCCGGGCGGGTCTGAAGCTTTCTTT.